The clone carrying this TCR beta chain has just one count. Template material for amplifying TCR beta CDR3 regions consisted of RNA transcripts. Researchers ran a first-round RT-PCR on the TCR CDR3 using the HTBI primer set. TCRdb re-derived calls from the multiplex PCR reads in MiXCR, one entry per CDR3 protein. The table lists approximately 300,000 distinct CDR3 sequences, around 15% of them singletons. Orbital computed tomography, thyroid ultrasound, serum thyroxine and TRAb, and clinical symptoms together informed the diagnoses. This sample stems from a study of T cells in Graves' hyperthyroidism and ophthalmopathy. The CDR3 is 13 residues long. Trimming stripped 8 bases from V and 4 bases from J, with 14 bases between.

The TCR comes from a woman aged 55-69 years with Graves' ophthalmopathy. The chain combines TRBV12-3 or TRBV12-4 with TRBJ1-2, with D tentatively TRBD1 (5 bases). Sequences were obtained from blood. The CDR3 spells CASSPEGLYGYTF. The CDR3 DNA reads as TGTGCCAGCTCACCAGAGGGGCTCTATGGCTACACCTTC.